This paragraph reports one T cell receptor beta chain. CDR3 length: 13 amino acids. Trimming pared 5 bases from V and 4 bases from J, leaving 9 bases between. Germline loops: CDR1 MNHEY, CDR2 SVGEGT. Each CDR3 protein gets one entry after TCRdb re-called the reads with MiXCR. The sample includes roughly 150,000 distinct CDR3 sequences, roughly a quarter of them seen just once. This sample is drawn from a study of T cell repertoires in cytomegalovirus infection. Sequenced material: PBMCs. This TCR was recovered from a human donor in good health (CMV status not recorded). Some clones in this sample may be carry-over from other donors' samples. The rearrangement joins TRBV6-2 or TRBV6-3 to TRBJ1-3, with D possibly being TRBD1 (6 bases). CDR3 region: CASSTGAGNTIYF. The CDR3 coding sequence is TGTGCCAGCAGTACGGGGGCCGGAAACACCATATATTTT.